Listed here are 20 T cell receptor beta chains from one sample, sequenced in a study of tumor and adjacent non-tumor tissue in lung cancer. No cell sorting was done before RNA was extracted from the tissue. TCRbeta libraries were built with three rounds of nested PCR, modified from ARM-PCR. TCRdb itself ran the multiplex PCR reads through MiXCR, one entry per CDR3 protein. The sample consists of 200,000 or so distinct CDR3 sequences, around 70% of them appearing once. The sample consisted of lung tumor tissue. These receptors originate from a man in his sixties with non-small cell lung cancer.

In the case of this clonotype: A much larger clone differs from this one at a single base, so this may be a read error. This chain connects TRBV4-3 to TRBJ2-3; D is unresolved. This CDR3 has 15 amino acids. Germline V gene data show CDR1 as LGHNA and CDR2 as YSLEER. Between the trimmed V and J ends, which lost 3 bases and 2 bases, there was a span of 12 bases. In DNA, the CDR3 is TGCGCCAGCAGCCATCCCAAGGAAGTCACAGATACGCAGTATTTT. Translation gives CASSHPKEVTDTQYF.

This rearrangement joins TRBV20-1 to TRBJ2-1, with 8 bases fitting TRBD2. The CDR3 runs to 13 residues. CDR1 is DFQATT and CDR2 is SNEGSKA in the germline V gene (reference sequence). J was trimmed by 4 bases and V by 6 bases; bases with no gene match: 5. CDR3 amino acids: CSASGGIYNEQFF. In DNA, the CDR3 is TGCAGTGCCTCGGGAGGGATTTACAATGAGCAGTTCTTC.

Points on this clonotype: A much more abundant neighbour one base away suggests this may be a read error. The V gene is TRBV5-6, the J gene TRBJ1-2; D gene uncertain. This CDR3 has 11 residues. The V end lost 4 bases, the J end lost 7 bases, and 8 bases lay between the germline ends. Germline V gene data show CDR1 as SGHDT and CDR2 as YYEEEE. Here the CDR3 reads CASSRECGYTF. DNA for the CDR3: TGTGCCAGCAGCAGGGAGTGTGGCTACACCTTC.

Comment on this clonotype: The junction departs from germline at one end; a sequencing error may be responsible. This chain's CDR3 is CASTLESRGPLHF. DNA for the CDR3: TGTGCTAGCACCTTAGAGTCGAGAGGACCCCTCCACTTT. This chain uses TRBV11-2 with TRBJ1-6; D is uncertain. This CDR3 has 13 residues. Germline V gene data show CDR1 as SGHAT and CDR2 as FQNNGV.

Points on this clonotype: Since a much larger clone is just one base distant, this may be a read error. The chain recombines TRBV29-1 with TRBJ1-4; tentative D call: TRBD1 (6 bases). Trimming cost V 4 bases and J 7 bases, with 22 bases left between them. This CDR3 has 16 residues. Per germline, CDR1 SQVTM and CDR2 ANQGSEA. The CDR3 protein is CSVAVQGLGSSEKLFF. CDR3 coding DNA: TGCAGCGTTGCCGTACAGGGTCTAGGCTCCAGTGAAAAACTGTTTTTT.

This clonotype is a singleton in its sample. The chain links TRBV20-1 to TRBJ1-1; possibly TRBD1 for D (5 bases). From germline, CDR1 is DFQATT and CDR2 SNEGSKA (reference sequence). The CDR3 contains 15 residues. Trimming pared 3 bases from V and 1 base from J, leaving 15 bases between. CDR3 nucleotide sequence: TGCAGTGCTAGTGATCAATACAGGCGGAACACTGAAGCTTTCTTT. Its protein product is CSASDQYRRNTEAFF.

In regard to this clonotype: The junction shows a germline mismatch at one end, possibly a read error. The chain employs TRBV6-2 or TRBV6-3 and TRBJ1-5, with a possible D match to TRBD1 (6 bases). Looked up from germline, CDR1 is MNHEY and CDR2 is SVGEGT. This CDR3 has 16 amino acids. The CDR3: CASRSEQGKVSQPHHF. CDR3 DNA sequence: TGTGCCAGCAGATCCGAGCAGGGGAAAGTGAGTCAGCCCCACCATTTT.

The chain joins TRBV30 to TRBJ2-6, with D perhaps TRBD1 (5 bases). CDR1 and CDR2 (germline): GTSNPN, SVGIG (reference sequence). The CDR3 has 14 residues. V was cut by 5 bases and J by 4 bases, with 12 bases left in between. The DNA of the CDR3 is TGTGCCTGGGATAGGGGTTCAGGGGCCAACGTCCTGACTTTC. Encoded protein: CAWDRGSGANVLTF.

In the case of this clonotype: One base away lies a much larger clone, so this may be a sequencing read error. This chain uses TRBV20-1 with TRBJ1-2; D is undetermined. CDR1 DFQATT and CDR2 SNEGSKA come from the germline V gene (reference sequence). The V end was cut by 5 bases, the J end by 10 bases, with 17 bases between. The CDR3 loop spans 12 amino acids. The CDR3 is CSAVLGSHDYTF. The CDR3 DNA reads as TGCAGTGCTGTATTAGGGAGTCACGACTACACCTTC.

The J gene is TRBJ1-5, the V gene TRBV20-1, with 8 bases fitting TRBD1. V lost 0 bases, J lost 1 base, and 5 bases stayed unmatched. The germline V gene has CDR1 DFQATT and CDR2 SNEGSKA (reference sequence). The CDR3 is made up of 16 amino acids. CDR3 amino acids: CSARDTGGWSNQPQHF. In DNA, the CDR3 is TGCAGTGCTAGAGATACAGGGGGATGGAGCAATCAGCCCCAGCATTTT.

This clonotype was seen only a few times. The junction differs from germline at one of its ends, possibly a read error. The rearrangement uses TRBV4-3 and TRBJ1-2; D is perhaps TRBD1 (5 bases). CDR1 LGHNA and CDR2 YSLEER come from the germline V gene. This CDR3 is built from 17 residues. The CDR3 bases are TGCGCCAGTAGCCAAGAGGTTTTCCGTCAGGGCTCGGACGGCTACACCTTC. It codes for CASSQEVFRQGSDGYTF.

Concerning this clonotype: A much larger clone differs by one base, so this may be a read error. The chain couples TRBV12-3 or TRBV12-4 to TRBJ2-1; D gene uncertain. The V and J ends lost 5 bases and 8 bases respectively, with 7 bases between them. This CDR3 spans 11 amino acids. In DNA form, the CDR3 reads TGTGCCAGCAGTCAAGTTCATGAGCAGTTCTTC. This codes for CASSQVHEQFF.

There are a few counts of this clonotype. Its ends do not fully match the called genes, so a read error is possible. The chain joins TRBV11-3 to TRBJ1-1; D is ambiguous. The CDR3 is 18 amino acids. Germline lookup yields CDR1 SGHNT and CDR2 YENEEA. This CDR3 is CVSSLDGLVGQTNTEAFF. The CDR3 coding sequence is TGTGTCAGCAGCTTAGATGGACTCGTCGGGCAAACGAACACTGAAGCTTTCTTT. Combining the CDR3 with reference TRBV11-3 and TRBJ1-1 gives the whole variable domain EAGVVQSPRYKIIEKKQPVAFWCNPISGHNTLYWYLQNLGQGPELLIRYENEEAVDDSQLPKDRFSAERLKGVDSTLKIQPAELGDSAVYLCVSSLDGLVGQTNTEAFFGQGTRLTVV.

About this clonotype: A read error may be the cause here, since a much bigger clone is one base away. The V and J genes are TRBV20-1 and TRBJ2-7; TRBD1 might be the D (6 bases). V lost 6 bases to trimming and J lost 4 bases, with 13 bases between them. The germline V gene encodes CDR1 DFQATT and CDR2 SNEGSKA (reference sequence). The CDR3 length is 12 residues. CDR3 amino acids: CSAWTVYYEQYF. The CDR3, as DNA: TGCAGTGCATGGACAGTCTATTACGAGCAGTACTTC.

This clonotype has at least ten counts. This sequence joins TRBV11-2 and TRBJ2-1; 12 nucleotides align to TRBD1. Germline trimming cut 5 bases from V and 9 bases from J; bases unmatched to any gene: 11. The CDR3 totals 16 residues. In germline, CDR1 is SGHAT, CDR2 FQNNGV. CDR3 region: CASSVGGTGGRGEQFF. For the CDR3, the DNA is TGTGCCAGCAGCGTAGGAGGGACAGGGGGCAGGGGTGAGCAGTTCTTC.

As to this clonotype: A much larger clone lies one base from this, so it may be a read error. The rearrangement joins TRBV20-1 to TRBJ1-1; 10 bases align to TRBD1. Germline V gene lookup returns CDR1 DFQATT and CDR2 SNEGSKA (reference sequence). CDR3 size: 13 residues. The CDR3 spells CSALRTGGTEAYF. The CDR3 region has the DNA TGCAGTGCCCTTAGGACAGGGGGGACTGAAGCTTACTTT.

A note on this clonotype: Relative to the germline gene, one junction end is altered; a read error may explain this. The V call is TRBV4-3, the J call TRBJ2-5; D remains ambiguous. The CDR3 extends over 15 amino acids. Germline CDR1 reads LGHNA; CDR2 reads YSLEER. The CDR3 reads CASSLGPGPQETQYF. CDR3 sequence (DNA): TGCGCCAGCAGCCTAGGGCCGGGTCCCCAAGAGACTCAGTACTTC.

Comment on this clonotype: Just one base apart from a much larger clone, this may be a read error. The chain uses TRBV12-3 or TRBV12-4 and TRBJ2-2, with TRBD1 matching 10 bases. There are 16 residues in the CDR3. The chain's CDR3 is CACSPRTGGTPGELFF. Here the CDR3 DNA reads TGTGCCTGCAGTCCCCGGACAGGGGGAACCCCCGGGGAGCTGTTTTTT.

This clonotype appeared many times. A much larger clone lies one base from this, so it may be a read error. This rearrangement joins TRBV11-3 to TRBJ2-5; D call uncertain. CDR3 length: 12 residues. Germline V gives CDR1 SGHNT, CDR2 YENEEA. The CDR3 spells CVSSSHQETQYF. The DNA of the CDR3 is TGTGTCAGCAGCTCGCACCAAGAGACCCAGTACTTC.

Remarks on this clonotype: Possible read error: a much larger clone is one base away. CDR3 protein: CASSNPTGGYYGYTF. CDR3 nucleotides: TGTGCCAGCAGTAATCCGACAGGGGGCTATTATGGCTACACCTTC. The V call is TRBV6-1, the J call TRBJ1-2; 10 bases align to TRBD1. Trimming at V came to 5 bases and at J to 5 bases, leaving 8 bases not matched to a gene. The length of the CDR3 is 15 residues. Germline lookup yields CDR1 MNHNS and CDR2 SASEGT.